These T cell receptor beta chains were read from a single sample in a study of blood T cell repertoires in COVID-19. TCRdb's table, derived via immunoSEQ multiplex PCR, lists solely in-frame clones and lacks some. There are about 360,000 clones in the sample; about 86% occur only once, and under 8.5% lies in the top ten. Specimen: peripheral blood. The receptors come from a woman in her sixties with COVID-19, enrolled during active disease. Each CDR3 is given with its conserved first and last residue. The D gene is left open where the match is weak. Size tells how often a clone was seen (once, few, many) or the class of an expanded clone, and some rows leave it out.

clone_size d_call j_call v_call cdr3_length cdr3_aa cdr3_nt
. TRBD1 TRBJ1-1 TRBV3-1/TRBV3-2 16 CASSQVGQGKNTEAFF TGTGCCAGCAGCCAAGTCGGACAGGGGAAGAACACTGAAGCTTTCTTT
. . TRBJ1-1 TRBV6-5 14 CASKWGQENTEAFF TGTGCCAGCAAATGGGGCCAGGAGAACACTGAAGCTTTCTTT
. . TRBJ2-1 TRBV5-1 16 CASSQQGWVSHNEQFF TGCGCCAGCAGCCAGCAGGGATGGGTGAGCCACAATGAGCAGTTCTTC
. . TRBJ2-7 TRBV5-6 14 CASSLVQASGEQYF TGTGCCAGCAGCTTGGTACAGGCCTCGGGCGAGCAGTACTTC
. . TRBJ1-5 TRBV7-9 13 CASSPNGGQPQHF TGTGCCAGCAGTCCCAACGGGGGTCAGCCCCAGCATTTT
. TRBD1 TRBJ2-7 TRBV5-1 14 CASSPGQGFSEQYF TGCGCCAGCAGCCCGGGACAGGGATTCTCCGAGCAGTACTTC
. . TRBJ1-6 TRBV7-2 14 CASSLLTGSSPLHF TGTGCCAGTAGCTTACTCACAGGATCTTCACCCCTCCACTTT
. TRBD2 TRBJ2-1 TRBV4-1 16 CASSQVQAGGRNEQFF TGCGCCAGCAGCCAAGTACAAGCGGGGGGGCGTAATGAGCAGTTCTTC
. . TRBJ2-5 TRBV11-3 14 CASSSVSLSGTQYF TGTGCCAGCAGCTCCGTATCTCTTTCGGGGACCCAGTACTTC
. . TRBJ1-2 TRBV21-1 14 CASSYDIVLYGYTF TGTGCCAGCAGCTACGACATCGTACTCTATGGCTACACCTTC
. . TRBJ2-7 TRBV6-5 15 CASMPQGGHTYEQYF TGTGCCAGCATGCCCCAGGGAGGACATACCTACGAGCAGTACTTC
. . TRBJ1-1 TRBV7-3 17 CASSLTPTRDWRTEAFF TGTGCCAGCAGCTTAACTCCGACCCGAGATTGGAGGACTGAAGCTTTCTTT
. . TRBJ2-7 TRBV7-6 14 CASSRGDRAYEQYF TGTGCCAGCAGCCGCGGGGACAGAGCCTACGAGCAGTACTTC
. . TRBJ1-1 TRBV30 15 CAWSGADLLNTEAFF TGTGCCTGGAGTGGAGCGGACCTACTCAACACTGAAGCTTTCTTT
. TRBD1 TRBJ1-1 TRBV18 16 CASSPGQGIFNTEAFF TGTGCCAGCTCACCCGGACAGGGGATATTCAACACTGAAGCTTTCTTT
. TRBD1 TRBJ1-3 TRBV11-2 17 CASSPRPTGKAGNTIYF TGTGCCAGCAGCCCTAGACCGACAGGGAAGGCTGGAAACACCATATATTTT
. . TRBJ2-3 TRBV7-8 13 CASSLDQSDTQYF TGTGCCAGCAGCTTAGACCAGTCAGATACGCAGTATTTT
. TRBD1 TRBJ1-1 TRBV29-1 12 CSVDRGDTEAFF TGCAGCGTGGACAGGGGGGACACTGAAGCTTTCTTT
few TRBD1 TRBJ2-7 TRBV7-2 15 CASSLLGQGALRQYF TGTGCCAGCAGCTTATTAGGACAGGGGGCCCTGAGGCAGTACTTC
. TRBD1 TRBJ1-6 TRBV7-2 14 CASSLRDRGSPLHF TGTGCCAGCAGCCTCCGGGACAGGGGTTCACCCCTCCACTTT
. . TRBJ1-1 TRBV19 13 CASSLTWNTEAFF TGTGCCAGTAGTCTCACATGGAACACTGAAGCTTTCTTT
. . TRBJ2-1 TRBV6-5 13 CASSPPGDNEQFF TGTGCCAGCAGCCCCCCGGGGGATAATGAGCAGTTCTTC
. TRBD1 TRBJ1-2 TRBV30 12 CAHGQGEGGYTF TGTGCCCACGGACAGGGGGAGGGTGGCTACACCTTC
. TRBD1 TRBJ2-3 TRBV5-4 15 CASSARDRGRNTQYF TGTGCCAGCAGCGCCCGGGACAGGGGAAGAAATACGCAGTATTTT
. . TRBJ1-1 TRBV19 15 CASSILETGNTEAFF TGTGCCAGTAGTATCTTAGAGACAGGGAACACTGAAGCTTTCTTT
. TRBD1 TRBJ1-1 TRBV6-5 15 CASSYGDSLNTEAFF TGTGCCAGCAGTTACGGGGACAGCCTGAACACTGAAGCTTTCTTT
. TRBD1 TRBJ2-7 TRBV30 14 CAWRGLQGASEQYF TGTGCCTGGAGAGGTCTTCAGGGGGCGAGCGAGCAGTACTTC
. . TRBJ1-1 TRBV6-5 15 CASTHLSTGNTEAFF TGTGCCAGCACTCACCTCTCAACGGGGAACACTGAAGCTTTCTTT
. . TRBJ2-7 TRBV27 14 CASSLSRIEGEQYF TGTGCCAGCAGTTTATCGAGGATCGAGGGCGAGCAGTACTTC
. . TRBJ2-1 TRBV4-1 18 CASSQDGPRAGARNEQFF TGCGCCAGCAGCCAAGATGGGCCCCGGGCGGGGGCTAGAAATGAGCAGTTCTTC
. TRBD1 TRBJ2-1 TRBV7-2 15 CASSNRQGWNNEQFF TGTGCCAGCAGCAACCGACAGGGTTGGAACAATGAGCAGTTCTTC
. TRBD2 TRBJ2-1 TRBV5-6 15 CASSPVAGATNEQFF TGTGCCAGCAGCCCAGTAGCGGGGGCCACCAATGAGCAGTTCTTC